Following are 3 T cell receptor beta chains from one sample sequenced in a study of cytomegalovirus exposure and HLA in healthy donors. The primer mix had 60 Vbeta and 13 Jbeta primers. Libraries were prepared by immunoSEQ multiplex PCR; TCRdb keeps only in-frame clonotypes and omits some of them. The sample records about 150,000 clones, around 74% being singletons. The sequencing sample was made of PBMCs. These receptors all stem from a man aged 18 to 35 in good health and CMV-seronegative.

V usage is TRBV7-2 and J usage is TRBJ2-5; D is perhaps TRBD2 (6 bases). The V and J ends lost 2 bases and 7 bases respectively, with 17 bases between them. Looked up from germline, CDR1 is SGHTA and CDR2 is FQGNSA. The CDR3 runs 15 residues. The CDR3, as DNA: TGTGCCAGCAGCTTAAGGGCCGGGAGAGAAGGGACCCAGTACTTC. Translation gives CASSLRAGREGTQYF. The full variable domain, with the rest looked up from reference TRBV7-2 and TRBJ2-5, is GAGVSQSPSNKVTEKGKDVELRCDPISGHTALYWYRQSLGQGLEFLIYFQGNSAPDKSGLPSDRFSAERTGGSVSTLTIQRTQQEDSAVYLCASSLRAGREGTQYFGPGTRLLVL.

The gene calls are TRBV5-6 and TRBJ1-6; D unclear. Germline V gene sequence: CDR1 SGHDT, CDR2 YYEEEE. Trimming took 2 bases from V and 2 from J, leaving 11 bases between them. The CDR3 length is 16 residues. CDR3 loop: CASSFWAEPYNSPLHF. The CDR3 nucleotides read TGTGCCAGCAGCTTTTGGGCAGAACCCTATAATTCACCCCTCCACTTT.

This clone was detected once. This CDR3 is CASSARSTGGTEAFF. Here the CDR3 DNA reads TGTGCCAGCAGCGCCCGCTCGACAGGGGGCACTGAAGCTTTCTTT. V usage is TRBV7-9 and J usage is TRBJ1-1, with TRBD1 matching over 9 bases. CDR1 is SEHNR, CDR2 FQNEAQ, per germline (reference sequence). The CDR3 sequence is 15 residues long. V shed 5 bases and J 4 bases; nucleotides not matched to a gene: 8.